Listed here are 32 T cell receptor beta chains from one sample, sequenced in a study of CD8+ T cells in alopecia areata. It was cDNA, reverse transcribed from extracted RNA, that served as the sequencing template. Here immunoSEQ multiplex PCR was the method, and the copy in TCRdb shows in-frame clones only, minus some. Among about 280,000 clones listed, 58% were seen once. Treatment specified: oral pan-JAK inhibitor, 5-10 mg twice daily. The sample consisted of CD4+ T cells sorted from blood, taken at week 24, from a patient treated with tofacitinib. These receptors originate from a human donor with alopecia areata.

About this clone itself: Different DNA sequences within this sample yield the same CDR3. The chain employs TRBV14 and TRBJ2-5; D remains unclear. Germline CDR1 reads SGHDN; CDR2 reads FVKESK. There are 13 residues in the CDR3. The V gene lost 0 bases and the J gene lost 5 bases, with 7 bases spanning the gap. This CDR3 is CASSQDLGETQYF. The CDR3 nucleotides read TGTGCCAGCAGCCAAGATTTGGGGGAGACCCAGTACTTC.

This rearrangement joins TRBV25-1 to TRBJ2-5; D may be TRBD2 (6 bases). CDR3 size: 15 residues. Trimming shortened V by 1 base and J by 5 bases, and 14 bases separated the two germline ends. CDR1 and CDR2 (germline): MGHDK, SYGVNS. This CDR3 reads CASSEFPGLRETQYF. CDR3 in DNA: TGTGCCAGCAGTGAATTCCCGGGACTTCGGGAGACCCAGTACTTC.

The rearrangement links TRBV29-1 to TRBJ2-5; the D is unclear. This CDR3 has 10 residues. CDR1 SQVTM and CDR2 ANQGSEA come from the germline V gene. V was shortened by 4 bases and J by 5 bases, with 5 bases between the two germline ends. Here the CDR3 DNA reads TGCAGCGTTGGAATGGAGACCCAGTACTTC. Encoded protein: CSVGMETQYF.

J is TRBJ1-6 and V is TRBV29-1; 9 nucleotides match TRBD1. Germline values: CDR1 SQVTM, CDR2 ANQGSEA. Trimming at V came to 7 bases and at J to 7 bases, leaving 5 bases not matched to a gene. CDR3 size: 13 residues. The chain's CDR3 is CSGRDRDNSPLHF. As DNA, the CDR3 is TGCAGCGGGCGGGACAGGGACAATTCACCCCTCCACTTT.

This chain joins TRBV29-1 and TRBJ2-7, with TRBD1 identical over 9 bases. CDR3 length: 15 residues. Germline loops: CDR1 SQVTM, CDR2 ANQGSEA. V shed 8 bases and J 1 base; nucleotides not matched to a gene: 12. The CDR3 reads CSPDRGTFPSYEQYF. Here the CDR3 DNA reads TGCAGCCCTGACAGGGGGACCTTCCCGTCCTACGAGCAGTACTTC.

The CDR3 loop is CASGSQETQYF. The CDR3 region has the DNA TGTGCCAGCGGCAGTCAAGAGACCCAGTACTTC. This rearrangement joins TRBV2 to TRBJ2-5; D gene uncertain. V was clipped by 8 bases and J by 2 bases, with 6 bases between them. Per the germline V gene, CDR1 is SNHLY and CDR2 is FYNNEI. CDR3 length: 11 amino acids.

This chain joins TRBV10-3 and TRBJ1-6; D is perhaps TRBD1 (6 bases). V lost 0 bases, J lost 5 bases, and 11 bases lay in between. This CDR3 has 16 residues. Germline loops: CDR1 ENHRY, CDR2 SYGVKD. CDR3 sequence: CAISESRAGDNSPLHF. CDR3 DNA sequence: TGTGCCATCAGTGAGTCGAGGGCAGGGGATAATTCACCCCTCCACTTT.

The rearrangement uses TRBV11-2 and TRBJ1-2; D remains ambiguous. The germline gives CDR1 SGHAT, CDR2 FQNNGV. The CDR3 spans 13 residues. Trimming stripped 5 bases from V and 4 bases from J, with 11 bases between. As DNA, the CDR3 is TGTGCCAGCAGCCCGGGTCAGGCCTATGGCTACACCTTC. Its protein is CASSPGQAYGYTF.

This clone has only a few counts. This rearrangement joins TRBV29-1 to TRBJ1-1, with D possibly being TRBD1 (5 bases). The germline gives CDR1 SQVTM, CDR2 ANQGSEA. The CDR3 extends over 15 amino acids. V was clipped by 5 bases and J by 2 bases, with 18 bases between them. CDR3 sequence reads: CSVQTPGLSNTEAFF. The DNA for the CDR3 is TGCAGCGTTCAAACCCCAGGGTTAAGCAACACTGAAGCTTTCTTT.

J is TRBJ1-1 and V is TRBV29-1; D not certain. The CDR3 consists of 15 residues. V dropped 5 bases and J dropped 0 bases, with 16 bases sitting between them. Germline values: CDR1 SQVTM, CDR2 ANQGSEA. The CDR3 sequence is CSVSSGAPVNTEAFF. CDR3 nucleotide sequence: TGCAGCGTTTCGAGCGGCGCCCCGGTGAACACTGAAGCTTTCTTT.

This clone was found a few times. J is TRBJ2-2 and V is TRBV4-1; D is unclear. The CDR3 contains 14 residues. Germline V gene sequence: CDR1 MGHRA, CDR2 YSYEKL. Trimming took off 0 bases at V and 8 bases at J, with 10 bases between the two ends. The CDR3 DNA reads TGCGCCAGCAGCCAAGATTCCAGATCGGGGGAGCTGTTTTTT. Its protein is CASSQDSRSGELFF.

This chain links TRBV7-2 with TRBJ1-2; TRBD1 is a possible D gene (6 bases). This CDR3 has 12 amino acids. Trimming removed 0 bases at V and 13 bases at J, with 12 bases between. The germline CDR1 and CDR2 sequences are SGHTA and FQGNSA. As DNA, the CDR3 is TGTGCCAGCAGCTTAGCGGGGGCAGGACGCACCTTC. It encodes CASSLAGAGRTF.

The genes are TRBV15 and TRBJ1-1, with D perhaps TRBD1 (5 bases). The germline V and J ends were trimmed by 1 base and 6 bases, with 15 bases remaining between them. Per germline, CDR1 LNHNV and CDR2 YYDKDF (reference sequence). The CDR3 loop spans 15 amino acids. The CDR3 loop is CATSRGGAGRAEAFF. The DNA for the CDR3 is TGTGCCACCAGCAGAGGGGGAGCAGGGAGGGCTGAAGCTTTCTTT.

This clone occurred a few times. This CDR3 is also generated by other DNA sequences in the sample. The J gene is TRBJ1-2, the V gene TRBV7-9; D not certain. The V gene's germline CDR1 is SEHNR and CDR2 FQNEAQ (reference sequence). Trimming pared 1 base from V and 5 bases from J, leaving 5 bases between. The CDR3 has 12 amino acids. CDR3 protein: CASSLEGYGYTF. The CDR3 DNA is TGTGCCAGCAGCTTAGAAGGGTATGGCTACACCTTC.

The rearrangement links TRBV7-9 to TRBJ1-1; D might be TRBD1 (5 bases). This CDR3 has 15 amino acids. CDR1 is SEHNR, CDR2 FQNEAQ, per germline (reference sequence). The V gene lost 2 bases and the J gene lost 1 base, with 11 bases spanning the gap. Written as DNA, the CDR3 is TGTGCCAGCAGCTTAAAGGGGTCCCAGAACACTGAAGCTTTCTTT. Translated: CASSLKGSQNTEAFF.

The chain links TRBV4-1 to TRBJ2-3; possibly TRBD2 for D (7 bases). Germline lookup yields CDR1 MGHRA and CDR2 YSYEKL. The V gene lost 8 bases and the J gene lost 2 bases, with 17 bases spanning the gap. The CDR3 consists of 15 residues. In nucleotides, the CDR3 is TGCGCCAGCTCTAGGGAGGGGGGATACACAGATACGCAGTATTTT. It codes for CASSREGGYTDTQYF.

V usage is TRBV10-3 and J usage is TRBJ2-6, with D perhaps matching TRBD1 (5 bases). The V and J ends lost 7 bases and 4 bases respectively, with 8 bases between them. The CDR3 contains 13 residues. Germline CDR1 ENHRY, CDR2 SYGVKD. CDR3 DNA: TGTGCCATCAAAGGGGCAGGGGCCAACGTCCTGACTTTC. Translation gives CAIKGAGANVLTF.

The chain recombines TRBV6-5 with TRBJ2-7; D may be TRBD1 (6 bases). Trimming pared 3 bases from V and 3 bases from J, leaving 18 bases between. The germline CDR1 and CDR2 sequences are MNHEY and SVGAGI. The CDR3 has 16 residues. The CDR3 region has the DNA TGTGCCAGCAGTTATTCCCGACAGGTCCCGATCTACGAGCAGTACTTC. Amino acid sequence: CASSYSRQVPIYEQYF.

This chain connects TRBV5-1 to TRBJ2-5, with D possibly matching TRBD1 (6 bases). CDR1 is SGHRS and CDR2 is YFSETQ in the germline V gene. The CDR3 has 13 amino acids. Trimming removed 3 bases at V and 4 bases at J, with 10 bases between. CDR3 coding DNA: TGCGCCAGCAGCTCCCCCAGGGGAGAGACCCAGTACTTC. It encodes CASSSPRGETQYF.

This clone was detected once. Other DNA sequences in this specimen translate into the identical CDR3. The J gene is TRBJ2-7, the V gene TRBV9; no clear D. The ends were cut back, 4 bases at V and 1 base at J, with 12 bases in the middle. CDR1 and CDR2 (germline): SGDLS, YYNGEE. The length of the CDR3 is 14 residues. The CDR3 DNA is TGTGCCAGCAGCCCTCGAGACCGATCCTACGAGCAGTACTTC. It is translated as CASSPRDRSYEQYF.

In the case of this clone: The same CDR3 also results from other DNA sequences found in this sample. The V call is TRBV30, the J call TRBJ2-2; D gene ambiguous. Per the germline V gene, CDR1 is GTSNPN and CDR2 is SVGIG (reference sequence). This CDR3 spans 11 amino acids. The V end lost 2 bases, the J end lost 5 bases, and 3 bases lay between the germline ends. The CDR3 DNA is TGTGCCTGGAGTTTAACCGGGGAGCTGTTTTTT. Translation gives CAWSLTGELFF.

The table lists this clone with a few counts. This chain connects TRBV5-1 to TRBJ2-2; D is perhaps TRBD1 or TRBD2 (5 bases each). Trimming took off 4 bases at V and 8 bases at J, with 15 bases between the two ends. This CDR3 has 14 amino acids. Germline V gene data show CDR1 as SGHRS and CDR2 as YFSETQ. The CDR3 sequence is CASSPHTREGELFF. The CDR3 DNA is TGCGCCAGCAGCCCTCACACCAGGGAGGGGGAGCTGTTTTTT. Supplemented by reference TRBV5-1 and TRBJ2-2, the full variable domain reads KAGVTQTPRYLIKTRGQQVTLSCSPISGHRSVSWYQQTPGQGLQFLFEYFSETQRNKGNFPGRFSGRQFSNSRSEMNVSTLELGDSALYLCASSPHTREGELFFGEGSRLTVL.

The chain links TRBV29-1 to TRBJ1-2; D is ambiguous. This CDR3 is built from 11 residues. CDR1 is SQVTM and CDR2 is ANQGSEA in the germline V gene. Trimming stripped 3 bases from V and 7 bases from J, with 9 bases between. The CDR3 reads CSVDSAAGYTF. CDR3 sequence (DNA): TGCAGCGTTGATTCCGCAGCTGGCTACACCTTC.

Only a few counts were recorded for this clone. V and J are TRBV5-6 and TRBJ1-2; D ambiguous. CDR3 length: 15 amino acids. The V end lost 5 bases, the J end lost 2 bases, and 16 bases lay between the germline ends. Germline V gives CDR1 SGHDT, CDR2 YYEEEE. This CDR3 is CASRSLTRHNYGYTF. CDR3 nucleotide sequence: TGTGCCAGCAGATCTCTCACCCGGCACAACTATGGCTACACCTTC.

V is TRBV7-2 and J is TRBJ2-3; D is possibly TRBD1 (5 bases). V was pared by 5 bases and J by 1 base, with 13 bases between. This CDR3 region has 15 residues. CDR1 and CDR2 from the germline V gene are SGHTA and FQGNSA. The chain's CDR3 is CASSGRVRRTDTQYF. CDR3 in DNA: TGTGCCAGCAGCGGCAGGGTTAGACGCACAGATACGCAGTATTTT. The full variable domain, in which reference TRBV7-2 and TRBJ2-3 provide the parts outside the CDR3, is GAGVSQSPSNKVTEKGKDVELRCDPISGHTALYWYRQSLGQGLEFLIYFQGNSAPDKSGLPSDRFSAERTGGSVSTLTIQRTQQEDSAVYLCASSGRVRRTDTQYFGPGTRLTVL.

The sample holds a few counts of this clone. CDR3 sequence (DNA): TGTGCCAGCAGCTTGTGGTCAGGACTGATGAACACTGAAGCTTTCTTT. This gives the protein CASSLWSGLMNTEAFF. This chain links TRBV5-6 with TRBJ1-1; no definite D call. Germline CDR1 reads SGHDT; CDR2 reads YYEEEE. The CDR3 contains 16 residues. Deletions cut 1 base from V and 0 bases from J, with 13 bases between.

The chain has TRBV19 and TRBJ2-1; D remains unclear. V was pared by 9 bases and J by 3 bases, with 9 bases between. Germline-derived CDR1 and CDR2 are LNHDA and SQIVND (reference sequence). The CDR3 has 12 residues. The CDR3 DNA reads TGTGCCAGCTCGACGGTCTACAATGAGCAGTTCTTC. Translated: CASSTVYNEQFF. Looking up the rest from reference TRBV19 and TRBJ2-1 gives the full variable domain: DGGITQSPKYLFRKEGQNVTLSCEQNLNHDAMYWYRQDPGQGLRLIYYSQIVNDFQKGDIAEGYSVSREKKESFPLTVTSAQKNPTAFYLCASSTVYNEQFFGPGTRLTVL.

This clone was seen a few times. This chain uses TRBV6-5 with TRBJ2-3, with D possibly being TRBD2 (5 bases). The CDR3 consists of 12 residues. Germline CDR1 reads MNHEY; CDR2 reads SVGAGI. With 8 bases removed from V and 2 bases from J, the gap between germline ends came to 8 bases. CDR3 in amino acids: CASRGNTDTQYF. CDR3 bases: TGTGCCAGCCGAGGGAACACAGATACGCAGTATTTT.

The rearrangement joins TRBV2 to TRBJ2-3; D tentatively fits TRBD1 or TRBD2 (5 bases each). This CDR3 region has 16 residues. Trimming removed 7 bases at V and 1 base at J, with 18 bases between. The germline V gene has CDR1 SNHLY and CDR2 FYNNEI. The CDR3 sequence is CASTGTSSLGTDTQYF. The CDR3 DNA is TGTGCCAGCACCGGGACCTCCTCCCTAGGCACAGATACGCAGTATTTT.

The gene calls are TRBV5-6 and TRBJ1-6, with D perhaps TRBD1 (5 bases). V lost 3 bases and J 1 base, leaving 8 bases between the germline ends. The CDR3 has 15 amino acids. Germline CDR1 and CDR2: SGHDT and YYEEEE. The CDR3 DNA sequence: TGTGCCAGCAGCTGGCAGGGATCCTATAATTCACCCCTCCACTTT. This encodes CASSWQGSYNSPLHF. The full variable domain, its missing parts supplied by reference TRBV5-6 and TRBJ1-6, is DAGVTQSPTHLIKTRGQQVTLRCSPKSGHDTVSWYQQALGQGPQFIFQYYEEEERQRGNFPDRFSGHQFPNYSSELNVNALLLGDSALYLCASSWQGSYNSPLHFGNGTRLTVT.

V gene TRBV30 combines with J gene TRBJ1-2; 7 bases match TRBD1. CDR3 length equals 11 residues. V lost 8 bases to trimming and J lost 8 bases; unmatched junction nucleotides: 8. CDR1 is GTSNPN and CDR2 is SVGIG in the germline V gene (reference sequence). The CDR3: CARNRGGGYTF. CDR3 DNA: TGTGCCCGCAACAGGGGTGGGGGCTACACCTTC.

This sequence joins TRBV5-1 and TRBJ2-2; D is uncertain. The CDR3 extends over 15 amino acids. The germline CDR1 and CDR2 sequences are SGHRS and YFSETQ. With 1 base removed from V and 4 bases from J, the gap between germline ends came to 11 bases. The CDR3 reads CASSLRTSGTGELFF. Written as DNA, the CDR3 is TGCGCCAGCAGCTTGCGGACGTCGGGCACCGGGGAGCTGTTTTTT.